Each of the 28 T cell receptor beta chains below was sequenced from the same sample in a study of shared clonotypes between healthy human individuals. Naive CD8 cells were CD45RO-negative, positively selected for CCR7, excluding terminally differentiated effector memory CD45RA+ cells. Clones were sequenced by immunoSEQ multiplex PCR, and TCRdb holds only the in-frame ones, with some missing. The repertoire consists of some 2 million clones, with about 94% occurring once and the leading ten covering around 1.1%. Input material: naive CD8+ T cells sorted from blood. The receptors shown here come from a man aged 18 to 30 in good health.

The chain uses TRBV7-9 and TRBJ2-7, with D unresolved. From germline, CDR1 is SEHNR and CDR2 FQNEAQ (reference sequence). Trimming cost V 2 bases and J 4 bases, with 9 bases left between them. There are 13 residues in the CDR3. Written as DNA, the CDR3 is TGTGCCAGCAGCTTACGCTTGGAGTACGAGCAGTACTTC. Translating gives CASSLRLEYEQYF.

The chain joins TRBV11-2 to TRBJ2-7, with 7 bases that match TRBD1. This CDR3 region has 17 residues. Germline CDR1 SGHAT, CDR2 FQNNGV. V was clipped by 8 bases and J by 1 base; unmatched bases: 17. CDR3 loop: CASCDSMTGFTSYEQYF. Here the CDR3 DNA reads TGTGCCAGCTGCGATAGCATGACAGGGTTCACGTCCTACGAGCAGTACTTC.

The V gene is TRBV5-8, the J gene TRBJ2-3; 9 bases align to TRBD2. This CDR3 has 15 amino acids. The germline gives CDR1 SGHTS, CDR2 YDEGEE. J lost 6 bases, V lost 4 bases, and 9 bases had no gene match. The CDR3 DNA sequence: TGTGCCAGCAGCGTCGGACTAGCGAACCCGGATACGCAGTATTTT. Translating gives CASSVGLANPDTQYF.

The rearrangement uses TRBV5-8 and TRBJ1-2; 7 nucleotides match TRBD1. Germline trimming cut 4 bases from V and 3 bases from J; bases unmatched to any gene: 3. The germline V gene encodes CDR1 SGHTS and CDR2 YDEGEE. There are 13 residues in the CDR3. The CDR3 region is CASSPQGHYGYTF. DNA of the CDR3: TGTGCCAGCAGCCCACAGGGGCACTATGGCTACACCTTC.

The chain has TRBV6-4 and TRBJ2-1, with D possibly matching TRBD1 (5 bases). CDR3 length: 16 amino acids. In germline, CDR1 is MRHNA, CDR2 SNTAGT. Trimming cost V 0 bases and J 6 bases, with 15 bases left between them. The CDR3 region has the DNA TGTGCCAGCAGTGACTCCTTTGGGCAGGGCTCCAATGAGCAGTTCTTC. This encodes CASSDSFGQGSNEQFF.

In regard to this clone: Additional DNA sequences in this sample encode the identical CDR3. CDR3 sequence (DNA): TGTGCCAGCAGCTTGGTAGCGGGGGGCACAGATACGCAGTATTTT. It is translated as CASSLVAGGTDTQYF. The gene calls are TRBV7-3 and TRBJ2-3; 9 bases are shared with TRBD2. J lost 1 base, V lost 3 bases, and 2 bases had no gene match. The CDR3 covers 15 residues. Germline-derived CDR1 and CDR2 are SGHTA and FQGTGA.

The CDR3 here is CASSLLGSSGDEQYF. The CDR3, as DNA: TGTGCCAGCAGTTTACTAGGGTCTAGCGGGGACGAGCAGTACTTC. The chain employs TRBV27 and TRBJ2-7; 9 bases map to TRBD2. The trim removed 2 bases at V and 5 bases at J, leaving 7 bases unmatched. The CDR3 sequence is 15 residues long. The germline V gene encodes CDR1 MNHEY and CDR2 SMNVEV (reference sequence).

The rearrangement uses TRBV4-3 and TRBJ2-7; 7 nucleotides align to TRBD1. CDR1 and CDR2 (germline): LGHNA, YSLEER. V shed 0 bases, J shed 5 bases, and the junction held 16 bases outside the gene matches. The CDR3 totals 18 residues. CDR3 bases: TGCGCCAGCAGCCAAGATGACGGCCCCCGGACAGGTGGGAACGAGCAGTACTTC. Translated: CASSQDDGPRTGGNEQYF.

In DNA, the CDR3 is TGTGCTAGTGGTTCCACTCGACAGGGAGGTTACGAGCAGTACTTC. Its protein product is CASGSTRQGGYEQYF. The chain is built from TRBV12-5 and TRBJ2-7; a possible D gene is TRBD1 (7 bases). Germline-derived CDR1 and CDR2 are LGHNT and FRNRAP. The CDR3 extends over 15 amino acids. The ends were cut back, 4 bases at V and 4 bases at J, with 17 bases in the middle. Combining the CDR3 with reference TRBV12-5 and TRBJ2-7 gives the whole variable domain DARVTQTPRHKVTEMGQEVTMRCQPILGHNTVFWYRQTMMQGLELLAYFRNRAPLDDSGMPKDRFSAEMPDATLATLKIQPSEPRDSAVYFCASGSTRQGGYEQYFGPGTRLTVT.

This chain links TRBV5-6 with TRBJ1-6; tentatively, D is TRBD1 (6 bases). Looked up from germline, CDR1 is SGHDT and CDR2 is YYEEEE. The CDR3 consists of 14 residues. Trimming cost V 2 bases and J 9 bases, with 12 bases left between them. The CDR3 region is CASSLAGGGSPLHF. The CDR3 DNA reads as TGTGCCAGCAGCTTAGCGGGAGGGGGTTCACCCCTCCACTTT.

This chain uses TRBV27 with TRBJ2-3; TRBD1 agrees at 8 bases. With 6 bases clipped from V and 5 bases from J, the junction kept 7 bases outside the gene matches. The germline V gene encodes CDR1 MNHEY and CDR2 SMNVEV (reference sequence). The CDR3 is 14 amino acids. The CDR3 bases are TGTGCCAGCAGAATTACAGGGGGAGTAGATACGCAGTATTTT. Amino acid sequence: CASRITGGVDTQYF.

This clone has just one count. The chain employs TRBV28 and TRBJ2-2, with TRBD1 as a possible D gene (7 bases). V was clipped by 3 bases and J by 5 bases, with 19 bases between them. Germline assignment: CDR1 MDHEN and CDR2 SYDVKM. The CDR3 is made up of 17 amino acids. The CDR3 sequence: CASSLILGGAGTGELFF. CDR3 in DNA: TGTGCCAGCAGTTTGATTCTAGGGGGCGCGGGGACCGGGGAGCTGTTTTTT.

The V call is TRBV6-1, the J call TRBJ2-7, with 9 bases aligning to TRBD2. This CDR3 spans 13 amino acids. V was clipped by 7 bases and J by 0 bases; unmatched bases: 1. Per germline, CDR1 MNHNS and CDR2 SASEGT. The chain's CDR3 is CASNSGSSYEQYF. CDR3 coding DNA: TGTGCCAGCAATAGCGGGAGCTCCTACGAGCAGTACTTC.

This chain connects TRBV4-1 to TRBJ2-7; D is ambiguous. The CDR3 is 9 residues long. Per germline, CDR1 MGHRA and CDR2 YSYEKL. Trimming took off 8 bases at V and 5 bases at J, with 4 bases between the two ends. In DNA, the CDR3 is TGCGCCAGCGGAAACGAGCAGTACTTC. Translation: CASGNEQYF.

This clone was counted a single time. The genes are TRBV4-2 and TRBJ1-2; 8 positions match TRBD1. The CDR3 has 14 residues. V dropped 6 bases and J dropped 9; count of bases not matched to a gene: 12. CDR1 and CDR2 (germline): LGHNA, YNFKEQ. Here the CDR3 reads CASSPLEGQGRYTF. CDR3 coding DNA: TGTGCCAGCAGTCCCTTAGAAGGACAGGGTCGCTACACCTTC.

Of note for this clone: The same CDR3 can be traced to other DNA sequences in this sample. The rearrangement joins TRBV11-2 to TRBJ2-3; unclear D gene. This CDR3 contains 12 residues. Germline loops: CDR1 SGHAT, CDR2 FQNNGV. Trimming pared 0 bases from V and 5 bases from J, leaving 3 bases between. CDR3 sequence (DNA): TGTGCCAGCAGCTTAGATCGAGATACGCAGTATTTT. Its translation: CASSLDRDTQYF.

The chain couples TRBV5-1 to TRBJ2-7, with 13 positions matching TRBD2. This CDR3 has 17 amino acids. V shed 4 bases and J 3 bases; nucleotides not matched to a gene: 10. In germline, CDR1 is SGHRS, CDR2 YFSETQ. The CDR3 loop is CASSPIGTSGANYEQYF. Here the CDR3 DNA reads TGCGCCAGCAGCCCGATTGGGACTAGCGGGGCCAACTACGAGCAGTACTTC. Full variable domain (rest looked up from reference TRBV5-1 and TRBJ2-7): KAGVTQTPRYLIKTRGQQVTLSCSPISGHRSVSWYQQTPGQGLQFLFEYFSETQRNKGNFPGRFSGRQFSNSRSEMNVSTLELGDSALYLCASSPIGTSGANYEQYFGPGTRLTVT.

The chain has TRBV9 and TRBJ1-2; D is ambiguous. With 3 bases removed from V and 2 bases from J, the gap between germline ends came to 11 bases. Germline V lookup: CDR1 SGDLS, CDR2 YYNGEE. The CDR3 sequence is 14 residues long. The CDR3 coding sequence is TGTGCCAGCAGCGAAAACAAAGAGAACTATGGCTACACCTTC. It translates to CASSENKENYGYTF.

The V and J genes are TRBV4-1 and TRBJ2-7; D is possibly TRBD2 (5 bases). Looked up from germline, CDR1 is MGHRA and CDR2 is YSYEKL. The CDR3 is 15 amino acids. The V end was cut by 0 bases, the J end by 2 bases, with 11 bases between. The CDR3 sequence is CASSQELSGTYEQYF. In DNA, the CDR3 is TGCGCCAGCAGCCAAGAACTGTCGGGAACCTACGAGCAGTACTTC.

V usage is TRBV27 and J usage is TRBJ2-7; D is uncertain. V was trimmed by 4 bases and J by 5 bases, leaving 15 bases between them. The CDR3 is 14 residues long. Germline lookup yields CDR1 MNHEY and CDR2 SMNVEV (reference sequence). The CDR3 DNA reads TGTGCCAGCAGTTCCCGGGTCCTCGTCCACGAGCAGTACTTC. It is translated as CASSSRVLVHEQYF.

The chain has TRBV7-8 and TRBJ2-1; 8 bases are shared with TRBD1. The CDR3 runs to 15 residues. CDR1 and CDR2 from the germline V gene are SGHVS and FQNEAQ. Unmatched junction bases numbered 7, after V lost 5 bases and J lost 4 bases. CDR3 sequence reads: CASSLRWTGYNEQFF. CDR3 in DNA: TGTGCCAGCAGCCTCCGATGGACAGGGTACAATGAGCAGTTCTTC. Variable domain in full (rest from reference TRBV7-8 and TRBJ2-1): GAGVSQSPRYKVAKRGQDVALRCDPISGHVSLFWYQQALGQGPEFLTYFQNEAQLDKSGLPSDRFFAERPEGSVSTLKIQRTQQEDSAVYLCASSLRWTGYNEQFFGPGTRLTVL.

The chain couples TRBV11-2 to TRBJ1-6; D not resolved. Trimming pared 0 bases from V and 0 bases from J, leaving 15 bases between. This CDR3 is built from 19 residues. The V gene's germline CDR1 is SGHAT and CDR2 FQNNGV. The CDR3 reads CASSLDTGYEGSYNSPLHF. The DNA for the CDR3 is TGTGCCAGCAGCTTAGATACGGGGTACGAAGGCTCCTATAATTCACCCCTCCACTTT.

The chain has TRBV7-9 and TRBJ2-7, with D uncertain. The CDR3 covers 14 residues. CDR1 and CDR2 (germline): SEHNR, FQNEAQ (reference sequence). Trimming left V 5 bases short and J 6 bases short, with 17 bases between. Here the CDR3 reads CASSPPLATIEQYF. CDR3 sequence (DNA): TGTGCCAGCAGCCCCCCTCTCGCGACAATCGAGCAGTACTTC.

Points on this clone: This specimen includes other DNA sequences encoding the same CDR3. The rearrangement joins TRBV7-9 to TRBJ2-7, with 14 positions matching TRBD2. The J segment lost 4 bases and the V segment lost 4 bases, leaving 6 bases of the junction unmatched. The germline CDR1 and CDR2 sequences are SEHNR and FQNEAQ (reference sequence). The CDR3 runs to 16 residues. In DNA form, the CDR3 reads TGTGCCAGCAGCTCCACCGGACTAGCGGGGGGTTACGAGCAGTACTTC. It codes for CASSSTGLAGGYEQYF.

The V and J genes are TRBV7-9 and TRBJ1-2; 12 bases are shared with TRBD1. This CDR3 spans 16 amino acids. CDR1 SEHNR and CDR2 FQNEAQ come from the germline V gene (reference sequence). The junction had 11 bases not matched to a gene; V was cut back by 4 bases and J by 8 bases. The CDR3 protein is CASSSTPGQGAEGYTF. CDR3 bases: TGTGCCAGCAGCTCTACCCCGGGACAGGGGGCGGAAGGCTACACCTTC.

This clone was picked up one time. This rearrangement joins TRBV4-3 to TRBJ2-1; 7 bases align to TRBD2. The V gene's germline CDR1 is LGHNA and CDR2 YSLEER. The CDR3 is made up of 18 amino acids. V lost 3 bases and J lost 4; bases outside the gene matches: 15. CDR3 in amino acids: CASSHGPVGEGRYNEQFF. CDR3 sequence (DNA): TGCGCCAGCAGCCATGGTCCTGTCGGGGAGGGGAGGTACAATGAGCAGTTCTTC.

This chain connects TRBV28 to TRBJ1-3; perhaps TRBD1 as D (5 bases). The length of the CDR3 is 18 residues. Germline CDR1 reads MDHEN; CDR2 reads SYDVKM. The V end lost 2 bases, the J end lost 3 bases, and 20 bases lay between the germline ends. CDR3 nucleotide sequence: TGTGCCAGCAGTTTACGGGGCAGGGACGGGGTCGGTGGAAACACCATATATTTT. Amino acids: CASSLRGRDGVGGNTIYF.

The genes are TRBV7-9 and TRBJ1-2; 8 bases map to TRBD1. CDR3 length equals 14 residues. Germline-derived CDR1 and CDR2 are SEHNR and FQNEAQ (reference sequence). With V trimmed by 5 bases and J by 3 bases, 5 bases remained unmatched. This chain's CDR3 is CASSQDRAHYGYTF. CDR3 in DNA: TGTGCCAGCAGCCAGGACAGGGCACACTATGGCTACACCTTC.